This T cell receptor (beta chain) derives from a study of CD8 T cells in ankylosing spondylitis. Overall study findings and caveats: It appeared that ankylosing spondylitis blood was characterized by a TCR beta motif of under ten highly homologous variants. Existing reports had already noted some motif variants in reactive arthritis synovial fluid and blood. CD8+ disease-linked clones were present at relatively low frequencies in blood.

Libraries of TCR beta came from quantitative 5'-RACE with molecular barcodes. TCRdb used MiXCR to reprocess the 5' RACE reads, holding one entry per CDR3 protein. The sample records 700,000 to 850,000 distinct CDR3 sequences, about an eighth being singletons. The sample holds a few counts of this clonotype. Its specificity is not known. In germline, CDR1 is MNHEY, CDR2 SVGEGT. With V trimmed by 7 bases and J by 4 bases, 7 bases remained unmatched. This CDR3 is 14 amino acids long. The chain carries TRBV6-2 or TRBV6-3 and TRBJ2-3; 8 bases are a match to TRBD1. The clonotype was recovered from a male donor with ankylosing spondylitis. The sequencing input was blood, either unsorted or a sorted T cell fraction (not recorded which). The CDR3 region has the DNA TGTGCCAGCATATATCGGACAGGGTCAGATACGCAGTATTTT. Protein product: CASIYRTGSDTQYF.